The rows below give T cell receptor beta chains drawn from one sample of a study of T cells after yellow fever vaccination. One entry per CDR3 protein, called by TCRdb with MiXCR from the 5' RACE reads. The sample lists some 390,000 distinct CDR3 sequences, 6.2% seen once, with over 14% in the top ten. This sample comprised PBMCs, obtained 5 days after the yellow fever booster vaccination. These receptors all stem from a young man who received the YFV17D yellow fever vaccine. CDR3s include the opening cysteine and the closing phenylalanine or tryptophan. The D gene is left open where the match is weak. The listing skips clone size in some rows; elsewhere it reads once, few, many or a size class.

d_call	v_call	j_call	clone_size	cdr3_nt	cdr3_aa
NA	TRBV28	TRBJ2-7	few	TGTGCCAGCAGCCCTCAGACGGACGAGCAGTACTTC	CASSPQTDEQYF
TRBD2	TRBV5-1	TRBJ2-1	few	TGCGCCAGCAGCTTGGTTCCTAGCGGGAGATCCCCCTACAATGAGCAGTTCTTC	CASSLVPSGRSPYNEQFF
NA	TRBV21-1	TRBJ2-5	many	TGTGCCAGCAGCCCCAGCGACAGGGTGGAGACCCAGTACTTC	CASSPSDRVETQYF
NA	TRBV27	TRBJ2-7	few	TGTGCCAGCAGTTGGTATCAAGGTCGTAGGGAGCAGTACTTC	CASSWYQGRREQYF
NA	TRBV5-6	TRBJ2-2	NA	TGTGCCAGCAGCTTGGAAGCTCTAACGTTCACCGGGGAGCTGTTTTTT	CASSLEALTFTGELFF
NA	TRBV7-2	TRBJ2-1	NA	TGTGCCAGCAGCTTAGATCACAGGGTCAATGAGCAGTTCTTC	CASSLDHRVNEQFF
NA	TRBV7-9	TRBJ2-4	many	TGTGCCAGCAGCATCGGACTGGGAGCCAAAAACATTCAGTACTTC	CASSIGLGAKNIQYF
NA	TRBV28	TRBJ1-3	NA	TGTGCCAGCAGTTTATTCAGTGACGTGAGCTCTGGAAACACCATATATTTT	CASSLFSDVSSGNTIYF
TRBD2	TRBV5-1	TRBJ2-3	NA	TGCGCCAGCAGCGCTGATACTAGCGCAAGCACAGATACGCAGTATTTT	CASSADTSASTDTQYF
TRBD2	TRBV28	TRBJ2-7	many	TGTGCCAGCAGTCTCAGACTAGCGGGAGTTCGTGAGCAGTACTTC	CASSLRLAGVREQYF
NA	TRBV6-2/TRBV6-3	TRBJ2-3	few	TGTGCCAGCGGTGAAAGGACCAAGACCCCAGATACGCAGTATTTT	CASGERTKTPDTQYF
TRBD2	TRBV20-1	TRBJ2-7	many	TGCAGTGCTAGTTTGCCTAGCGGATCGGCCGAGCAGTACTTC	CSASLPSGSAEQYF
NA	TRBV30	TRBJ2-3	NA	TGTGCCTGTTCAGGGTCTACAGATACGCAGTATTTT	CACSGSTDTQYF
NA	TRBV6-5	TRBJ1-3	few	TGTGCCAGCAGGTCCGACAGGCCCTACTCTGGAAACACCATATATTTT	CASRSDRPYSGNTIYF
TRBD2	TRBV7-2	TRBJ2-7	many	TGTGCCAGCAGCTCGCCGGGACTAGCAGACTACGAGCAGTACTTC	CASSSPGLADYEQYF
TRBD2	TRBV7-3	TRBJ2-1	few	TGTGCCAGCAGCTTGACGGGAGGGTTCGCTGAGCAGTTCTTC	CASSLTGGFAEQFF
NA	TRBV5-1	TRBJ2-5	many	TGCGCCAGCAGCCCCGGGGCAGAGACCCAGTACTTC	CASSPGAETQYF
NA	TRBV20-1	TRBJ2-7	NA	TGCAGTGCTATTCACCCGGACGGACCCGGGACATACTACGAGCAGTACTTC	CSAIHPDGPGTYYEQYF
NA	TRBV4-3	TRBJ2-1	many	TGCGCCAGCAGCCAAGATGACGCGGTCAATGAGCAGTTCTTC	CASSQDDAVNEQFF
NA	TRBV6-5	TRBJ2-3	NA	TGTGCTCCAGATACGCAGTATTTT	CAPDTQYF
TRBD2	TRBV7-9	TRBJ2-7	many	TGTGCCAGCACCCAGGCTGGCGGGAGAGGCGAGCAGTACTTC	CASTQAGGRGEQYF
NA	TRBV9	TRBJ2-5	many	TGTGCCAGCAGCGTAGCGCAGTCGGGAGAGACCCAGTACTTC	CASSVAQSGETQYF
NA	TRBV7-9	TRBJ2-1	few	TGTGCCAGAGGGGCGTCGGGGCGGGATGAGCAGTTCTTC	CARGASGRDEQFF
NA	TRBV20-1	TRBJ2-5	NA	TGCAGTGCTCCCCCCGGGACACCGCAAGAGGCCCAGTACTTC	CSAPPGTPQEAQYF
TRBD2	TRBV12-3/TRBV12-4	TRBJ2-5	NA	TGTGCCAGCAGCGCCCGCGGGAGAGCAGGGGAGACCCAGTACTTC	CASSARGRAGETQYF
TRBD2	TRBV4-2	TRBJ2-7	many	TGTGCCAGCAGCCAAGAGAAGCCCGGGACTAGCGGATACGAGCAGTACTTC	CASSQEKPGTSGYEQYF
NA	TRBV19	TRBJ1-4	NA	TGTGCCAGTCGACCTGGGGGGTTTCGTGAAAAACTGTTTTTT	CASRPGGFREKLFF
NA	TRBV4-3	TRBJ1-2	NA	TGCGCCAGCAGCCAAGATCGGAGTTTCGATAACTATGGCTACACCTTC	CASSQDRSFDNYGYTF
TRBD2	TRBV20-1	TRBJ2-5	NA	TGCAGTGCTAGCCCCGTGGGGGGGCAAGAGACCCAGTACTTC	CSASPVGGQETQYF
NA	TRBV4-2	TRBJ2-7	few	TGTGCCAGCAGCCGAGACGACCTCTACGAGCAGTACTTC	CASSRDDLYEQYF
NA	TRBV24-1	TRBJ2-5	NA	TGTGCCACCAGTGATCCGGCCGCGTACCAAGAGGCCCAGTACTTC	CATSDPAAYQEAQYF
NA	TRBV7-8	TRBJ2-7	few	TGTGCCAGCAGCTCCTCGATACGGGGGTTCTACGAGCAGTACTTC	CASSSSIRGFYEQYF
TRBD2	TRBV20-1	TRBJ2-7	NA	TGCAGTGCTAGCCGACTAGCTGGGGAGCAGTACTTC	CSASRLAGEQYF
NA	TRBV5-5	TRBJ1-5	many	TGTGCCAGCAGCTTGGCAGGGTACAATCAGCCCCAGCATTTT	CASSLAGYNQPQHF
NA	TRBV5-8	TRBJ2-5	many	TGTGCCAGCAGTCAACTACGTAGCGTGGGTTTC	CASSQLRSVGF
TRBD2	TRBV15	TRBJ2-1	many	TGTGCCACCAGCAGAGATAAGGGCGGGAGTTACAATGAGCAGTTCTTC	CATSRDKGGSYNEQFF
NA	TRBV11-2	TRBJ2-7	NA	TGTGCCAGCAGCCTTAGAGCGGCCTACGAGCAGTACTTC	CASSLRAAYEQYF
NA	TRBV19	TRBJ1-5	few	TGTGCCAGTAGTAGGGCAGATAATAGCAATCAGCCCCAGCATTTT	CASSRADNSNQPQHF
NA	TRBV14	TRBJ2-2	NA	TGTGCCAGCAGCCAAGACCAACCTGGGGAGCTGTTTTTT	CASSQDQPGELFF
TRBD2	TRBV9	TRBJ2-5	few	TGTGCCAGCAGCGTAGCTGCTAGCGGGAGTGTTCGGGAGACCCAGTACTTC	CASSVAASGSVRETQYF
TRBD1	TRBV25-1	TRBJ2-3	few	TGTGCCAGCAGTGTCTCGACAGGGGGAAGAGATACGCAGTATTTT	CASSVSTGGRDTQYF
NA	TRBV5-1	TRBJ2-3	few	TGCGCCAGCACTGGGACGGGTCTGACAGATACGCAGTATTTT	CASTGTGLTDTQYF
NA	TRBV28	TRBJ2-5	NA	TGTGCCAGCAGTTTTGGGCGTGCGACCCAGTACTTC	CASSFGRATQYF
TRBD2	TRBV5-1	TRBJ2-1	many	TGCGCCAGCAGTCTAGCGGGAGGGTTCAATGAGCAGTTCTTC	CASSLAGGFNEQFF